Sequencing of this TCR beta chain was carried out in a study of shared clonotypes between healthy human individuals. The naive CD8 subset, CD45RO-negative cells positively selected for CCR7, excluded terminally differentiated effector memory CD45RA+ cells. In regard to this clone: Its target is not known. Possible read error: a much larger clone is one base away. Other DNA sequences in this specimen translate into the identical CDR3.

The method was immunoSEQ multiplex PCR; TCRdb's version includes in-frame clones alone and lacks a portion of them. The sample lists roughly 890,000 clones, around 93% occurring once. Overall study findings and caveats: Sampling was confined to blood; repertoires within tissues likely differ. In having few donors, the study represented limited genetic and exposure-history diversity.

Input material: naive CD8+ T cells sorted from blood. The TCR originated in a man younger than 45 in good health.

CDR3 DNA sequence: TGTGCCAGCAGCTTATCCGCGAACACTGAAGCTTTCTTT. Its translation is CASSLSANTEAFF. The genes are TRBV7-6 and TRBJ1-1; D unresolved. CDR1 is SGHVS, CDR2 FNYEAQ, per germline. Trimming removed 2 bases from V and 1 base from J, with 5 bases in between. The CDR3 totals 13 residues.